This is a list of T cell receptor beta chains from one sample in a study of tumor and adjacent non-tumor tissue in lung cancer. In TCRdb, the multiplex PCR reads were re-called with MiXCR into one record per CDR3 protein. The sample includes about 93,000 distinct CDR3 sequences, about 70% of them seen just once. Sequenced: lung tumor tissue. All receptors derive from a man aged 55 to 70 with non-small cell lung cancer. Both conserved end residues are part of each CDR3. A D gene is named only where the DNA matches it firmly. Not every row has a clone size; where given, it reads once, few, many or a size class.

clone_size	v_call	d_call	j_call	cdr3_aa	cdr3_nt
many	TRBV4-1	NA	TRBJ1-2	CASSPGGYKGYTF	TGCGCCAGCAGCCCCGGGGGATATAAAGGCTACACCTTC
many	TRBV7-8	NA	TRBJ1-5	CASSLDQRVHSPQHF	TGTGCCAGCAGCCTTGACCAGAGGGTTCACTCTCCCCAGCATTTT
few	TRBV7-9	TRBD2	TRBJ2-1	CASSSEGLAGNEQFF	TGTGCCAGCAGCTCAGAGGGACTAGCGGGGAATGAGCAGTTCTTC
NA	TRBV6-5	NA	TRBJ1-1	CASSYQVNTEALF	TGTGCCAGCAGCTATCAGGTAAACACTGAAGCTCTCTTT
NA	TRBV5-1	NA	TRBJ2-2	CASMTEPNTGELFF	TGCGCCAGCATGACCGAACCGAACACCGGTGAGCTGTTTTTT
many	TRBV7-9	TRBD1	TRBJ2-7	CASSLDRDRDEQYF	TGTGCCAGCAGCTTAGACCGGGACAGGGACGAGCAGTACTTC
NA	TRBV4-1	NA	TRBJ2-3	CASSQNPGRRTDMQYF	TGCGCCAGCAGCCAAAATCCAGGGAGGAGGACAGATATGCAGTATTTT
NA	TRBV11-3	TRBD2	TRBJ2-1	CANSLDPGRGYNEQFF	TGTGCCAACAGTTTAGATCCGGGGCGGGGGTACAATGAGCAGTTCTTC
many	TRBV5-6	NA	TRBJ2-3	CASSGNTDTQYF	TGTGCCAGCAGCGGTAACACAGATACGCAGTATTTT
many	TRBV20-1	NA	TRBJ1-5	CSAKSHSNQPQHF	TGCAGTGCTAAAAGCCACAGCAATCAGCCCCAGCATTTT
NA	TRBV4-3	NA	TRBJ2-3	CASSQDRPFSIANTQYF	TGCGCCAGCAGCCAAGATCGGCCTTTCTCGATTGCCAATACGCAGTATTTT
many	TRBV20-1	NA	TRBJ2-5	CSAGHQETQYF	TGCAGTGCGGGGCACCAAGAGACCCAGTACTTC
many	TRBV6-1	NA	TRBJ1-5	CASRAGTMGNQPQHF	TGTGCCAGCAGGGCCGGGACCATGGGCAATCAGCCCCAGCATTTT
NA	TRBV4-1	NA	TRBJ1-2	CASSQVSPARAGRYTF	TGCGCCAGCAGCCAAGTAAGCCCTGCCAGGGCCGGCCGCTACACCTTC
NA	TRBV6-6	TRBD1	TRBJ2-3	CASSPYIHMGQEDCQPQYF	TGTGCCAGCAGTCCATATATACATATGGGACAGGAGGACTGTCAGCCCCAGTATTTT
NA	TRBV2	TRBD2	TRBJ2-2	CASRTEIPGLTGVNTGELFF	TGTGCCAGCAGAACAGAAATACCGGGACTAACGGGGGTCAACACCGGGGAGCTGTTTTTT
NA	TRBV19	NA	TRBJ1-5	CASSMGVGRLNQPQHF	TGTGCCAGTAGTATGGGGGTTGGTAGGCTCAATCAGCCCCAGCATTTT
many	TRBV4-2	NA	TRBJ1-5	CASSRGSLGNQPQHF	TGTGCCAGCAGCCGGGGGAGTTTGGGCAATCAGCCCCAGCATTTT
NA	TRBV6-2/TRBV6-3	TRBD2	TRBJ2-1	CASSIARTSGIYEQFF	TGTGCCAGCAGTATCGCCAGGACTAGCGGGATCTATGAGCAGTTCTTC
once	TRBV5-4	NA	TRBJ2-1	CASSTPTTVNEQFF	TGTGCCAGCAGCACGCCGACTACCGTGAATGAGCAGTTCTTC
NA	TRBV29-1	TRBD1	TRBJ2-7	CSVNLRDRVTYEQYF	TGCAGCGTGAACCTCCGGGACAGGGTCACCTACGAGCAGTACTTC
many	TRBV29-1	TRBD1	TRBJ1-2	CSVRDREMEGYTF	TGCAGCGTACGGGACAGGGAAATGGAAGGCTACACCTTC
NA	TRBV5-5	NA	TRBJ1-2	CAISLSARSYGYTF	TGTGCCATCAGCTTGAGTGCCAGAAGCTATGGCTACACCTTC
NA	TRBV11-1	NA	TRBJ2-3	CVISFARVLSDTQYF	TGTGTCATCAGCTTTGCCAGGGTACTGTCGGATACGCAGTATTTT
once	TRBV11-3	NA	TRBJ2-5	CASSLGETEYQETQYF	TGTGCCAGCAGCTTAGGGGAGACAGAGTACCAAGAGACCCAGTACTTC
once	TRBV11-2	TRBD1	TRBJ2-7	CASSLTGGHEQYF	TGTGCCAGCAGCTTGACAGGGGGCCACGAGCAGTACTTC
NA	TRBV5-1	TRBD2	TRBJ2-3	CASSRGLAGADTLYF	TGCGCCAGCAGCAGGGGACTAGCGGGAGCAGATACGCTGTATTTT